Following are 26 T cell receptor beta chains from one sample sequenced in a study of OX40 agonist ivuxolimab in advanced cancers. Repertoires were generated with immunoSEQ multiplex PCR, while TCRdb's copy carries only in-frame clones and drops some. The data contain some 100,000 clones, 90% of them singletons. The input for sequencing was CD4+ or CD8+ T cells sorted from blood, taken in a trial of the OX40 agonist ivuxolimab. These receptors came from an adult with an advanced solid tumor such as melanoma, head and neck, liver or kidney cancer.

This chain uses TRBV9 with TRBJ1-2; the D gene is possibly TRBD1 (5 bases). Trimming shortened V by 0 bases and J by 7 bases, and 13 bases separated the two germline ends. Germline CDR1 and CDR2: SGDLS and YYNGEE. The CDR3 totals 14 residues. The CDR3 is CASSVGGVGVGYTF. In nucleotides, the CDR3 is TGTGCCAGCAGCGTAGGCGGGGTAGGGGTTGGCTACACCTTC.

As DNA, the CDR3 is TGTGCCAGCAGCTTAGCCGGGACAGGGGGCCCCGGGGAGCTGTTTTTT. Protein: CASSLAGTGGPGELFF. This rearrangement joins TRBV7-7 to TRBJ2-2; TRBD1 matches 12 bases. This CDR3 spans 16 amino acids. With 0 bases clipped from V and 6 bases from J, the junction kept 2 bases outside the gene matches. Germline V gene data show CDR1 as SSHAT and CDR2 as FNYEAQ (reference sequence).

The chain is built from TRBV10-3 and TRBJ2-1; D might be TRBD2 (6 bases). This CDR3 comprises 14 residues. Between the trimmed V and J ends, which lost 6 bases and 8 bases, there was a span of 17 bases. Germline assignment: CDR1 ENHRY and CDR2 SYGVKD. CDR3 region: CAIRVSGPEDEQFF. The CDR3 DNA sequence: TGTGCCATCAGGGTTAGCGGCCCGGAGGATGAGCAGTTCTTC.

This clone has only a few counts. The chain combines TRBV4-1 with TRBJ2-3; the match to TRBD2 covers 8 bases. CDR3 length: 15 amino acids. V gave up 4 bases and J gave up 5 bases; unmatched junction bases: 8. Per germline, CDR1 MGHRA and CDR2 YSYEKL. CDR3 in DNA: TGCGCCAGCAGCCCGGGGCATCGGGGGGGAGATACGCAGTATTTT. Its translation is CASSPGHRGGDTQYF.

The V gene is TRBV5-1, the J gene TRBJ2-7, with 12 bases that match TRBD2. Germline CDR1 reads SGHRS; CDR2 reads YFSETQ. V shed 3 bases, J shed 3 bases, and the junction held 10 bases outside the gene matches. This CDR3 is 17 amino acids long. For the CDR3, the DNA is TGCGCCAGCAGCTCTACGAGTGGACTAGCGGGACTCTACGAGCAGTACTTC. This encodes CASSSTSGLAGLYEQYF.

This clone appeared a single time. The same CDR3 can be traced to other DNA sequences in this sample. The chain carries TRBV10-3 and TRBJ2-5; possibly TRBD1 or TRBD2 for D (6 bases each). Germline lookup yields CDR1 ENHRY and CDR2 SYGVKD. The ends were cut back, 6 bases at V and 5 bases at J, with 7 bases in the middle. The CDR3 spans 11 residues. In DNA form, the CDR3 reads TGTGCCATCAGCGGGGGCGAGACCCAGTACTTC. As protein: CAISGGETQYF.

The gene calls are TRBV30 and TRBJ2-5, with 7 positions matching TRBD1. Trimming took 0 bases from V and 14 from J; bases not matched to a gene: 6. Germline lookup yields CDR1 GTSNPN and CDR2 SVGIG (reference sequence). The length of the CDR3 is 11 residues. The CDR3 protein is CAWSVRDREYF. Written as DNA, the CDR3 is TGTGCCTGGAGTGTACGGGACAGAGAATACTTC.

This chain connects TRBV11-2 to TRBJ2-2, with 10 bases that match TRBD1. V shed 6 bases, J shed 4 bases, and the junction held 8 bases outside the gene matches. The CDR3 extends over 16 amino acids. The germline V gene has CDR1 SGHAT and CDR2 FQNNGV. The CDR3 DNA sequence: TGTGCCAGCAGGAAGACAGGGGGCGCGGCCACCGGGGAGCTGTTTTTT. Encoded protein: CASRKTGGAATGELFF.

The chain recombines TRBV5-4 with TRBJ1-2, with unresolved D. The CDR3 length is 13 residues. V was trimmed by 3 bases and J by 4 bases, leaving 10 bases between them. From germline, CDR1 is SGHNT and CDR2 YYREEE (reference sequence). The CDR3, as DNA: TGTGCCAGCAGCTCCTCAGGAGCCTATGGCTACACCTTC. This gives the protein CASSSSGAYGYTF.

This clone was observed a single time. This chain links TRBV7-2 with TRBJ2-4; D unresolved. The germline V and J ends were trimmed by 6 bases and 8 bases, with 11 bases remaining between them. CDR1 and CDR2 (germline): SGHTA, FQGNSA. The CDR3 is 12 residues long. CDR3 nucleotides: TGTGCCAGCAGGGGTAGTGGGTACATTCAGTACTTC. Residues: CASRGSGYIQYF.

This rearrangement joins TRBV28 to TRBJ2-4, with TRBD1 as a possible D gene (6 bases). The germline CDR1 and CDR2 sequences are MDHEN and SYDVKM. The V gene lost 5 bases and the J gene lost 6 bases, with 14 bases spanning the gap. The CDR3 totals 14 residues. CDR3 loop: CASSPQGLGNIQYF. CDR3 bases: TGTGCCAGCAGTCCACAGGGCCTGGGAAACATTCAGTACTTC.

The chain couples TRBV6-5 to TRBJ1-3; no clear D. The CDR3 spans 13 residues. Looked up from germline, CDR1 is MNHEY and CDR2 is SVGAGI. The V end was cut by 7 bases, the J end by 4 bases, with 11 bases between. The DNA of the CDR3 is TGTGCCAGCATGGTCCCTTGGGGAAACACCATATATTTT. Protein: CASMVPWGNTIYF.

The chain recombines TRBV11-2 with TRBJ1-5, with D possibly TRBD1 on 5 matching bases. Trimming pared 1 base from V and 9 bases from J, leaving 13 bases between. Germline V gene lookup returns CDR1 SGHAT and CDR2 FQNNGV. The CDR3 loop spans 14 amino acids. The CDR3 here is CASSLVGTSGPQHF. DNA of the CDR3: TGTGCCAGCAGCTTAGTCGGGACCTCAGGGCCCCAGCATTTT.

The chain recombines TRBV11-2 with TRBJ2-5, with 8 bases fitting TRBD2. V lost 5 bases, J lost 7 bases, and 9 bases stayed unmatched. The CDR3 has 14 amino acids. CDR1 is SGHAT, CDR2 FQNNGV, per germline. For the CDR3, the DNA is TGTGCCAGCAGCAATAGCGGGATAGGAGGGACCCAGTACTTC. Encoded protein: CASSNSGIGGTQYF.

The chain couples TRBV6-5 to TRBJ1-2; the D gene is possibly TRBD1 (6 bases). The CDR3 length is 14 residues. V was shortened by 2 bases and J by 4 bases, with 11 bases between the two germline ends. Germline V gene lookup returns CDR1 MNHEY and CDR2 SVGAGI. In DNA, the CDR3 is TGTGCCAGCAGTTACCTTGGGGGCGTCTATGGCTACACCTTC. Encoded protein: CASSYLGGVYGYTF.

The chain links TRBV11-3 to TRBJ2-1; 8 bases line up with TRBD2. Germline lookup yields CDR1 SGHNT and CDR2 YENEEA. V lost 1 base to trimming and J lost 2 bases; unmatched junction nucleotides: 4. The CDR3 runs to 16 residues. CDR3 loop: CASSLGSGSPYNEQFF. Here the CDR3 DNA reads TGTGCCAGCAGCTTAGGCAGCGGGAGCCCCTACAATGAGCAGTTCTTC.

The gene calls are TRBV27 and TRBJ2-3; 9 nucleotides align to TRBD2. V dropped 6 bases and J dropped 4; count of bases not matched to a gene: 8. Germline values: CDR1 MNHEY, CDR2 SMNVEV (reference sequence). The CDR3 consists of 15 residues. The CDR3 loop reads CASSDSGSRADTQYF. The CDR3 DNA reads TGTGCCAGCAGCGATAGCGGGAGCAGAGCAGATACGCAGTATTTT.

This rearrangement joins TRBV5-1 to TRBJ1-4; the D gene is possibly TRBD1 (5 bases). This CDR3 comprises 14 residues. In germline, CDR1 is SGHRS, CDR2 YFSETQ. With 5 bases removed from V and 3 bases from J, the gap between germline ends came to 11 bases. CDR3 coding DNA: TGCGCCAGCAGTCCAGGGCATTCTAATGAAAAACTGTTTTTT. Protein product: CASSPGHSNEKLFF. Looking up the rest from reference TRBV5-1 and TRBJ1-4 gives the full variable domain: KAGVTQTPRYLIKTRGQQVTLSCSPISGHRSVSWYQQTPGQGLQFLFEYFSETQRNKGNFPGRFSGRQFSNSRSEMNVSTLELGDSALYLCASSPGHSNEKLFFGSGTQLSVL.

This chain connects TRBV29-1 to TRBJ2-7, with TRBD1 as a possible D gene (6 bases). The ends were cut back, 5 bases at V and 0 bases at J, with 11 bases in the middle. This CDR3 is built from 13 residues. The germline CDR1 and CDR2 sequences are SQVTM and ANQGSEA. CDR3 amino acids: CSVLGHSSYEQYF. In DNA, the CDR3 is TGCAGCGTTCTGGGACACTCCTCCTACGAGCAGTACTTC.

The chain is built from TRBV5-5 and TRBJ1-2, with D possibly being TRBD1 (6 bases). This CDR3 spans 16 amino acids. Per the germline V gene, CDR1 is SGHKS and CDR2 is YYEKEE (reference sequence). V lost 3 bases and J 4 bases, leaving 19 bases between the germline ends. CDR3 in DNA: TGTGCCAGCAGCTCCGCAATCATCCCCAGGGGCTATGGCTACACCTTC. This translates into CASSSAIIPRGYGYTF.

The chain links TRBV6-6 to TRBJ1-1; no clear D gene. The CDR3 sequence is 12 residues long. V gave up 7 bases and J gave up 8 bases, with 14 bases separating them. CDR1 is MNHNY and CDR2 is SVGAGI in the germline V gene (reference sequence). CDR3 sequence (DNA): TGTGCCAGCACCTCAGAGGGCGGAGAAGCTTTCTTT. Translated: CASTSEGGEAFF.

This sequence joins TRBV7-2 and TRBJ2-1, with TRBD2 as a possible D gene (6 bases). V was shortened by 3 bases and J by 6 bases, with 12 bases between the two germline ends. The CDR3 extends over 14 amino acids. Germline V gives CDR1 SGHTA, CDR2 FQGNSA. The CDR3 reads CASSFVAAVNEQFF. As DNA, the CDR3 is TGTGCCAGCAGCTTCGTAGCGGCCGTCAATGAGCAGTTCTTC. Drawing the rest from reference TRBV7-2 and TRBJ2-1, the complete variable domain is GAGVSQSPSNKVTEKGKDVELRCDPISGHTALYWYRQSLGQGLEFLIYFQGNSAPDKSGLPSDRFSAERTGGSVSTLTIQRTQQEDSAVYLCASSFVAAVNEQFFGPGTRLTVL.

This clone has just one count. V gene TRBV9 combines with J gene TRBJ2-3; 8 nucleotides line up with TRBD2. Germline V gene sequence: CDR1 SGDLS, CDR2 YYNGEE. The V gene end was trimmed by 0 bases and the J gene end by 3 bases; junction bases not matched to a gene: 6. CDR3 length: 16 residues. This CDR3 reads CASSVEQGGRTDTQYF. The CDR3 DNA reads TGTGCCAGCAGCGTAGAGCAGGGCGGGAGGACAGATACGCAGTATTTT.

The chain carries TRBV7-3 and TRBJ2-1; 12 bases align to TRBD2. CDR1 and CDR2 (germline): SGHTA, FQGTGA. The CDR3 runs 15 residues. With 5 bases clipped from V and 7 bases from J, the junction kept 6 bases outside the gene matches. This CDR3 is CASSLTSGRLNEQFF. CDR3 nucleotides: TGTGCCAGCAGCCTCACTAGCGGGAGGTTAAATGAGCAGTTCTTC.

The chain uses TRBV7-2 and TRBJ1-5; D is ambiguous. Between the trimmed V and J ends, which lost 1 base and 3 bases, there was a span of 7 bases. Germline lookup yields CDR1 SGHTA and CDR2 FQGNSA. The CDR3 has 14 amino acids. The CDR3 DNA reads TGTGCCAGCAGCTTAGACGGTAACAATCAGCCCCAGCATTTT. This translates into CASSLDGNNQPQHF.

The chain has TRBV10-3 and TRBJ1-4; TRBD1 matches 9 bases. Per germline, CDR1 ENHRY and CDR2 SYGVKD. V lost 3 bases to trimming and J lost 8 bases; unmatched junction nucleotides: 4. The CDR3 consists of 14 residues. DNA for the CDR3: TGTGCCATCAGTGATGGGACAGGGAGAGAAAAACTGTTTTTT. Protein sequence: CAISDGTGREKLFF.